These 26 T cell receptor beta chains came from one sample sequenced in a study of T-cell memory formation after mild COVID-19. TCRdb fed the 5' RACE reads into MiXCR, producing one record per CDR3 protein. Altogether 190,000 or so distinct CDR3 sequences are present, roughly a tenth being singletons, with the ten largest covering 2.5% to 3.5%. Sequenced material: PBMCs or a T cell subset sorted from them (not recorded which). Every receptor here comes from a man between 18 and 29 years old who had mild COVID-19 (a few samples of this study predate the infection). Cell type and time point are not known.

This clonotype appeared a few times. V usage is TRBV7-2 and J usage is TRBJ1-1; TRBD1 is a possible D gene (6 bases). V lost 5 bases to trimming and J lost 6 bases, with 13 bases between them. Looked up from germline, CDR1 is SGHTA and CDR2 is FQGNSA. The CDR3 contains 13 residues. The CDR3 region has the DNA TGTGCCAGCAGCATTGCGGGGGCTCCTGAAGCTTTCTTT. Translating gives CASSIAGAPEAFF.

This clonotype was observed a handful of times. V gene TRBV20-1 combines with J gene TRBJ2-2; no firm D call. With 2 bases removed from V and 2 bases from J, the gap between germline ends came to 6 bases. Germline CDR1 reads DFQATT; CDR2 reads SNEGSKA (reference sequence). The CDR3 loop spans 13 amino acids. Here the CDR3 DNA reads TGCAGTGCTAGACACAGTAACACCGGGGAGCTGTTTTTT. It specifies CSARHSNTGELFF.

There are a few counts of this clonotype. The chain carries TRBV7-9 and TRBJ2-1, with D tentatively TRBD1 (6 bases). The V end lost 7 bases, the J end lost 5 bases, and 18 bases lay between the germline ends. The CDR3 covers 15 residues. The germline V gene encodes CDR1 SEHNR and CDR2 FQNEAQ (reference sequence). CDR3: CASTSYRDHHNEQFF. The CDR3 DNA is TGTGCCAGCACCTCGTACAGGGACCACCACAATGAGCAGTTCTTC.

This clonotype was detected a few times. The chain has TRBV20-1 and TRBJ2-7; D is ambiguous. Germline lookup yields CDR1 DFQATT and CDR2 SNEGSKA (reference sequence). Between the trimmed V and J ends, which lost 1 base and 4 bases, there was a span of 11 bases. This CDR3 is built from 13 residues. The CDR3 here is CSARVPQFYEQYV. The CDR3 coding sequence is TGCAGTGCTAGAGTGCCACAGTTTTACGAGCAGTACGTC.

This clonotype was counted a single time. The chain recombines TRBV5-8 with TRBJ1-4; D call uncertain. This CDR3 has 17 amino acids. Germline CDR1 SGHTS, CDR2 YDEGEE. Trimming pared 4 bases from V and 3 bases from J, leaving 19 bases between. The CDR3 region is CASSPGSTLTPNEKLFF. DNA for the CDR3: TGTGCCAGCAGCCCCGGCTCAACCCTGACTCCTAATGAAAAACTGTTTTTT.

The chain joins TRBV15 to TRBJ2-5, with D unresolved. The CDR3 extends over 15 amino acids. V shed 5 bases and J shed 5 bases, with 18 bases lying between them. Germline V gene data show CDR1 as LNHNV and CDR2 as YYDKDF (reference sequence). The CDR3 DNA sequence: TGTGCCACCAGCCTCCCGCCAGTAGGTTGCGAGACCCAGTACTTC. Protein product: CATSLPPVGCETQYF.

Comments on this clonotype: Its ends do not fully match the called genes, so a read error is possible. The chain recombines TRBV4-1 with TRBJ2-1; 7 bases are a match to TRBD2. CDR3 length: 15 residues. The germline V gene has CDR1 MGHRA and CDR2 YSYEKL. The CDR3 here is CASSQVEAGNNGQFF. Written as DNA, the CDR3 is TGCGCCAGCAGCCAAGTGGAAGCGGGGAACAATGGGCAGTTCTTC.

The chain employs TRBV3-1 and TRBJ2-7, with D hard to call. The CDR3 runs 12 residues. V lost 0 bases to trimming and J lost 5 bases, with 5 bases between them. Germline V gene sequence: CDR1 LGHDT, CDR2 YNNKEL (reference sequence). DNA for the CDR3: TGTGCCAGCAGCCAAGACTCGGACGAGCAGTACTTC. Its translation is CASSQDSDEQYF.

The V and J genes are TRBV5-1 and TRBJ1-6, with TRBD1 as a possible D gene (5 bases). CDR1 SGHRS and CDR2 YFSETQ come from the germline V gene. The CDR3 spans 16 residues. The germline V and J ends were trimmed by 0 bases and 3 bases, with 10 bases remaining between them. CDR3 region: CASSLDSGGYNSPLHF. DNA for the CDR3: TGCGCCAGCAGCTTGGATTCGGGGGGCTATAATTCACCCCTCCACTTT.

The J gene is TRBJ1-1, the V gene TRBV20-1, with D possibly being TRBD1 (5 bases). Germline-derived CDR1 and CDR2 are DFQATT and SNEGSKA (reference sequence). CDR3 size: 12 residues. The ends were cut back, 1 base at V and 8 bases at J, with 11 bases in the middle. The DNA of the CDR3 is TGCAGTGCTAGAGGGGGGGGAGTAGAAGCTTTCTTT. As protein: CSARGGGVEAFF.

The J gene is TRBJ2-6, the V gene TRBV6-5, with D perhaps matching TRBD1 (6 bases). Trimming cost V 2 bases and J 3 bases, with 11 bases left between them. This CDR3 has 16 amino acids. CDR1 and CDR2 (germline): MNHEY, SVGAGI. The CDR3 DNA sequence: TGTGCCAGCAGTTACGATGGGGGCTTTGGGGCCAACGTCCTGACTTTC. Translated: CASSYDGGFGANVLTF.

The rearrangement joins TRBV7-8 to TRBJ2-7; D remains ambiguous. Trimming cost V 0 bases and J 2 bases, with 20 bases left between them. Germline V CDR1 and CDR2: SGHVS, FQNEAQ. This CDR3 has 18 residues. The CDR3: CASSLAGPINIPTYEQYV. CDR3 coding DNA: TGTGCCAGCAGCTTAGCAGGGCCGATCAATATCCCTACCTACGAGCAGTACGTC.

A few counts support this clonotype. This chain links TRBV7-8 with TRBJ2-1; TRBD2 matches 8 bases. The germline V gene has CDR1 SGHVS and CDR2 FQNEAQ. The CDR3 has 17 amino acids. V dropped 2 bases and J dropped 0; count of bases not matched to a gene: 6. In nucleotides, the CDR3 is TGTGCCAGCAGCTTACTCATAGCGGGGACCTCCTACAATGAGCAGTTCTTC. This codes for CASSLLIAGTSYNEQFF.

This clonotype has more than one count but fewer than ten. This CDR3 is CASSLDIFSNQPQHF. CDR3 DNA sequence: TGTGCCAGCAGCTTGGACATCTTTAGCAATCAGCCCCAGCATTTT. The chain couples TRBV5-5 to TRBJ1-5, with D unresolved. CDR3 length equals 15 residues. Germline V gives CDR1 SGHKS, CDR2 YYEKEE (reference sequence). V lost 0 bases and J lost 0, with 7 bases in between. Full variable domain (rest looked up from reference TRBV5-5 and TRBJ1-5): DAGVTQSPTHLIKTRGQQVTLRCSPISGHKSVSWYQQVLGQGPQFIFQYYEKEERGRGNFPDRFSARQFPNYSSELNVNALLLGDSALYLCASSLDIFSNQPQHFGDGTRLSIL.

The genes are TRBV11-3 and TRBJ2-3; TRBD2 matches at 15 bases. The CDR3 length is 16 residues. Trimming took 3 bases from V and 6 from J; bases not matched to a gene: 4. Germline lookup yields CDR1 SGHNT and CDR2 YENEEA. CDR3 in amino acids: CASSLGLAGGSDTQYF. The CDR3 DNA sequence: TGTGCCAGCAGCTTGGGACTAGCGGGGGGCAGCGATACGCAGTATTTT. The variable domain in full, with the rest retrieved from reference TRBV11-3 and TRBJ2-3, is EAGVVQSPRYKIIEKKQPVAFWCNPISGHNTLYWYLQNLGQGPELLIRYENEEAVDDSQLPKDRFSAERLKGVDSTLKIQPAELGDSAVYLCASSLGLAGGSDTQYFGPGTRLTVL.

This clonotype was seen many times. The chain is built from TRBV5-1 and TRBJ2-3; TRBD1 or TRBD2 may be the D gene (6 bases each). The germline gives CDR1 SGHRS, CDR2 YFSETQ. This CDR3 has 18 residues. V dropped 3 bases and J dropped 4 bases, with 24 bases sitting between them. This chain's CDR3 is CASSWRASRGPGPDTQYF. Written as DNA, the CDR3 is TGCGCCAGCAGCTGGAGGGCTTCCAGGGGCCCTGGCCCAGATACGCAGTATTTT.

A few counts support this clonotype. CDR3 sequence (DNA): TGTGCCAGCAGACCCGGGACTAGGGTACCCTCTGCCAAAAACATTCAGTACTTC. Its translation is CASRPGTRVPSAKNIQYF. The rearrangement joins TRBV7-4 to TRBJ2-4; 8 bases map to TRBD2. Trimming removed 6 bases from V and 1 base from J; junction bases left unmatched: 14. In germline, CDR1 is SGHVT, CDR2 SQSDAQ. The CDR3 totals 18 residues.

This clonotype was detected ten times or more. The chain joins TRBV4-3 to TRBJ2-3, with TRBD2 matching 10 bases. Germline CDR1 reads LGHNA; CDR2 reads YSLEER. The CDR3 length is 19 residues. The J segment lost 3 bases and the V segment lost 1 base, leaving 13 bases of the junction unmatched. CDR3 in amino acids: CASSQGSSGGAFATDTQYF. The CDR3 DNA reads TGCGCCAGCAGCCAAGGCTCGAGCGGGGGGGCTTTTGCGACAGATACGCAGTATTTT.

This chain links TRBV5-1 with TRBJ2-5, with 8 bases fitting TRBD2. The CDR3 totals 17 residues. V lost 0 bases, J lost 5 bases, and 12 bases stayed unmatched. Germline CDR1 reads SGHRS; CDR2 reads YFSETQ. The CDR3 region is CASSLGLARGRRETQYF. CDR3 nucleotide sequence: TGCGCCAGCAGCTTGGGACTAGCGAGGGGTCGGCGGGAGACCCAGTACTTC. The complete variable domain, with remaining parts taken from reference TRBV5-1 and TRBJ2-5, reads KAGVTQTPRYLIKTRGQQVTLSCSPISGHRSVSWYQQTPGQGLQFLFEYFSETQRNKGNFPGRFSGRQFSNSRSEMNVSTLELGDSALYLCASSLGLARGRRETQYFGPGTRLLVL.

Here the CDR3 reads CASSVSAGRRTGGYTF. Here the CDR3 DNA reads TGTGCCAGCAGCGTATCCGCCGGTCGCAGGACCGGCGGCTACACCTTC. The rearrangement uses TRBV9 and TRBJ1-2; the D is unclear. The length of the CDR3 is 16 residues. Trimming pared 1 base from V and 8 bases from J, leaving 21 bases between. Germline loops: CDR1 SGDLS, CDR2 YYNGEE.

This clonotype was counted ten times or more. This rearrangement joins TRBV7-9 to TRBJ1-2, with TRBD1 matching 7 bases. The CDR3 has 17 amino acids. The germline V gene encodes CDR1 SEHNR and CDR2 FQNEAQ (reference sequence). V shed 1 base and J 2 bases; nucleotides not matched to a gene: 10. The CDR3 sequence is CASSLGRLRDSNYGYTF. CDR3 DNA sequence: TGTGCCAGCAGCTTAGGGCGGCTTAGGGACAGCAACTATGGCTACACCTTC.

This clonotype has a handful of counts. This rearrangement joins TRBV25-1 to TRBJ1-1, with 7 bases identical to TRBD1. Germline V gives CDR1 MGHDK, CDR2 SYGVNS. V was pared by 8 bases and J by 4 bases, with 7 bases of the junction left unmatched. CDR3 length: 13 amino acids. The CDR3 loop is CASGLSGGTEAFF. In nucleotides, the CDR3 is TGTGCCAGCGGATTATCAGGGGGCACTGAAGCTTTCTTT.

The sample holds a few counts of this clonotype. This rearrangement joins TRBV30 to TRBJ2-1; TRBD2 matches 14 bases. With V trimmed by 2 bases and J by 0 bases, 15 bases remained unmatched. Germline V gene lookup returns CDR1 GTSNPN and CDR2 SVGIG (reference sequence). This CDR3 is built from 21 residues. The CDR3 reads CAWSRAGTSGGPPYSYNEQFF. The CDR3 coding sequence is TGTGCCTGGAGTAGGGCCGGGACTAGCGGGGGCCCTCCTTACTCCTACAATGAGCAGTTCTTC.

This clonotype turned up a few times. This chain joins TRBV5-1 and TRBJ2-6; TRBD1 might be the D (5 bases). Trimming took off 4 bases at V and 0 bases at J, with 11 bases between the two ends. Germline V gene sequence: CDR1 SGHRS, CDR2 YFSETQ. This CDR3 contains 16 residues. The CDR3 protein is CASSPRQSSGANVLTF. The CDR3 region has the DNA TGCGCCAGCAGCCCAAGACAGAGCTCTGGGGCCAACGTCCTGACTTTC.

The chain recombines TRBV7-2 with TRBJ1-3, with D possibly being TRBD1 (6 bases). V was shortened by 4 bases and J by 2 bases, with 15 bases between the two germline ends. The CDR3 runs to 16 residues. Germline loops: CDR1 SGHTA, CDR2 FQGNSA. The CDR3 spells CASSSESTGTGNTIYF. The CDR3 nucleotides are TGTGCCAGCAGCTCCGAATCGACAGGAACTGGAAACACCATATATTTT.

The chain joins TRBV28 to TRBJ2-3; D possibly corresponds to TRBD2 (6 bases). The CDR3 spans 15 residues. Germline V gene lookup returns CDR1 MDHEN and CDR2 SYDVKM. V was trimmed by 8 bases and J by 5 bases, leaving 20 bases between them. In DNA, the CDR3 is TGTGCCAGCGGATGGGGGGACCGCGGCGGAGATACGCAGTATTTT. Its protein product is CASGWGDRGGDTQYF.